The 2 T cell receptor beta chains reported below all come from one sample, sequenced in a study of blood T cell repertoires in COVID-19. The repertoire was sequenced with immunoSEQ multiplex PCR; TCRdb's copy has only in-frame clones and lacks some. This table holds approximately 170,000 clones, about 83% found once. Sequencing was done on a sample of peripheral blood. These receptors originate from a man aged 18 to 30 with active or convalescent COVID-19.

The V gene is TRBV6-2 or TRBV6-3, the J gene TRBJ1-1; D uncertain. The CDR3 has 13 residues. Germline CDR1 MNHEY, CDR2 SVGEGT. Trimming pared 2 bases from V and 1 base from J, leaving 5 bases between. In DNA, the CDR3 is TGTGCCAGCAGTTACACGCGGAACACTGAAGCTTTCTTT. Translated, it gives CASSYTRNTEAFF.

The chain combines TRBV28 with TRBJ2-2; a possible D gene is TRBD1 (6 bases). The CDR3 runs 16 residues. The V and J ends lost 2 bases and 5 bases respectively, with 15 bases between them. Germline assignment: CDR1 MDHEN and CDR2 SYDVKM. CDR3 sequence (DNA): TGTGCCAGCAGTTTAGCCCTCAGGGGAAGTACCGGGGAGCTGTTTTTT. It yields the protein CASSLALRGSTGELFF.